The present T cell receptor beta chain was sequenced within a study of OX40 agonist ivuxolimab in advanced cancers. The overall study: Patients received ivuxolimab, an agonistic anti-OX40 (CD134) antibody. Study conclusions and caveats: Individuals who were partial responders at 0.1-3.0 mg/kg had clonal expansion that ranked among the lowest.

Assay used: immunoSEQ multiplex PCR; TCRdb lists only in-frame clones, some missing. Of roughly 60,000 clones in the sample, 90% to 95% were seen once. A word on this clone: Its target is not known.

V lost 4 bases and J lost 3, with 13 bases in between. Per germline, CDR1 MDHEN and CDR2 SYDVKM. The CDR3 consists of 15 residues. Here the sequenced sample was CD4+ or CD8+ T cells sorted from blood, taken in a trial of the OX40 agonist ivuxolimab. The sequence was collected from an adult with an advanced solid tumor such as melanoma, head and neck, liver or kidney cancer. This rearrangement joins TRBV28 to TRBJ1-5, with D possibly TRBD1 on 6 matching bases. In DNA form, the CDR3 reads TGTGCCAGCAGTTGGACGGAGGGGGTCAATCAGCCCCAGCATTTT. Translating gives CASSWTEGVNQPQHF. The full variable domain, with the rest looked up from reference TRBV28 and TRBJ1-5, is DVKVTQSSRYLVKRTGEKVFLECVQDMDHENMFWYRQDPGLGLRLIYFSYDVKMKEKGDIPEGYSVSREKKERFSLILESASTNQTSMYLCASSWTEGVNQPQHFGDGTRLSIL.